This is a list of T cell receptor beta chains from one sample in a study of cytomegalovirus exposure and HLA in healthy donors. Clones were read by immunoSEQ multiplex PCR, and TCRdb kept only the in-frame ones, dropping some. The repertoire holds hundreds of thousands of clones, with over 75% as singletons. Sequencing was carried out using PBMCs. These receptors originate from a woman aged 18-29 years in good health and CMV-seronegative. Each CDR3 is given with its conserved first and last residue. The D gene is left open where the match is weak. The size field is filled for only some rows; it gives once, few, many or a size class.

v_gene,d_gene,abundance,j_gene,CDR3aa,CDR3nt
TRBV10-1,-,once,TRBJ1-1,CASNSKQGTEAFF,TGCGCCAGCAACTCGAAACAGGGAACTGAAGCTTTCTTT
TRBV5-1,-,-,TRBJ2-3,CASSRSRGTDTQYF,TGCGCCAGCAGCCGCTCACGAGGCACAGATACGCAGTATTTT
TRBV12-5,TRBD2,-,TRBJ2-1,CASGYSGNFYNEQFF,TGTGCTAGTGGTTATAGCGGGAACTTCTACAATGAGCAGTTCTTC
TRBV28,TRBD2,-,TRBJ2-2,CASSLSSGSFTGELFF,TGTGCCAGCAGTTTATCTAGCGGGAGTTTTACCGGGGAGCTGTTTTTT
TRBV6-5,-,-,TRBJ2-7,CASSYGQEQYF,TGTGCCAGCAGTTACGGACAGGAGCAGTACTTC
TRBV6-5,TRBD2,-,TRBJ2-7,CASSSLAGVMYEQYF,TGTGCCAGCAGTTCCTTAGCGGGAGTAATGTACGAGCAGTACTTC
TRBV18,TRBD1,once,TRBJ1-1,CASSPGRDRTNTEAFF,TGTGCCAGCTCACCAGGGAGGGACAGGACGAACACTGAAGCTTTCTTT
TRBV19,TRBD2,once,TRBJ2-5,CASSIGGAGETQYF,TGTGCCAGTAGTATCGGGGGAGCGGGGGAGACCCAGTACTTC
TRBV4-3,-,-,TRBJ1-1,CASSQGGGAEAFF,TGCGCCAGCAGCCAAGGGGGAGGGGCTGAAGCTTTCTTT
TRBV9,TRBD2,few,TRBJ2-1,CASSVLAGGGTGYNEQFF,TGTGCCAGCAGCGTGTTAGCGGGAGGCGGTACAGGGTACAATGAGCAGTTCTTC
TRBV28,-,-,TRBJ2-7,CASRLIGSFSYEQYF,TGTGCCAGCCGTTTAATCGGTTCTTTCTCCTACGAGCAGTACTTC
TRBV9,-,-,TRBJ2-7,CASSVGKEFYEQYF,TGTGCCAGCAGCGTAGGAAAAGAGTTCTACGAGCAGTACTTC
TRBV18,-,few,TRBJ1-5,CASSPEQGVAQPQHF,TGTGCCAGCTCACCCGAACAGGGAGTTGCGCAGCCCCAGCATTTT
TRBV11-3,-,-,TRBJ2-1,CASSSHTRANQFF,TGTGCCAGCAGCTCCCATACTAGGGCAAACCAGTTCTTC
TRBV18,-,-,TRBJ2-7,CASSRNRDSYEQYF,TGTGCCAGCTCACGGAACAGGGACTCCTACGAGCAGTACTTC
TRBV4-1,-,-,TRBJ1-1,CASSQGRIGGNTEAFF,TGCGCCAGCAGCCAAGGGAGGATAGGAGGGAACACTGAAGCTTTCTTT
TRBV9,-,-,TRBJ2-7,CASSVGLGRKEQYF,TGTGCCAGCAGCGTAGGACTGGGGAGAAAGGAGCAGTACTTC
TRBV5-1,TRBD1,-,TRBJ2-3,CASSDIQGARDTQYF,TGCGCCAGCAGCGACATACAGGGGGCGAGAGATACGCAGTATTTT
TRBV5-1,TRBD1,-,TRBJ1-1,CASSDDRVNLRTEAFF,TGCGCCAGCAGCGATGACAGGGTTAATCTTCGCACTGAAGCTTTCTTT
TRBV28,-,-,TRBJ2-7,CASSLSSRSYEQYF,TGTGCCAGCAGTTTAAGTTCCAGGTCCTACGAGCAGTACTTC
TRBV18,-,-,TRBJ1-3,CASSPGTPGSGNTIYF,TGTGCCAGCTCACCGGGGACACCTGGCTCTGGAAACACCATATATTTT
TRBV27,-,-,TRBJ2-3,CASSLGARGTDTQYF,TGTGCCAGCAGTTTAGGTGCGCGGGGCACAGATACGCAGTATTTT
TRBV25-1,-,once,TRBJ2-6,CASSGVLVSGANVLTF,TGTGCCAGCAGTGGAGTCTTGGTCTCTGGGGCCAACGTCCTGACTTTC
TRBV6-5,-,few,TRBJ1-6,CASRPEGGGYSPLHF,TGTGCCAGCAGACCCGAGGGGGGGGGATATTCACCCCTCCACTTT
TRBV28,-,-,TRBJ1-2,CASSLLDSGTDGYTF,TGTGCCAGCAGTTTATTGGATTCAGGAACGGATGGCTACACCTTC
TRBV7-2,-,-,TRBJ2-5,CASSLFPIQETQYF,TGTGCCAGCAGCTTATTTCCTATCCAAGAGACCCAGTACTTC
TRBV7-3,-,few,TRBJ2-6,CASSPQVTSGANVLTF,TGTGCCAGCAGCCCACAGGTAACCTCTGGGGCCAACGTCCTGACTTTC
TRBV7-2,-,-,TRBJ1-5,CASSLAGWGVQPQHF,TGTGCCAGCAGCTTAGCCGGATGGGGAGTACAGCCCCAGCATTTT
TRBV9,-,-,TRBJ2-1,CASSVVSSYNEQFF,TGTGCCAGCAGCGTAGTCAGCTCCTACAATGAGCAGTTCTTC
TRBV27,TRBD1,-,TRBJ2-3,CASSGQGISDTQYF,TGTGCCAGCAGTGGACAGGGTATATCAGATACGCAGTATTTT
TRBV28,-,few,TRBJ2-7,CASSLSREQYF,TGTGCCAGCAGTTTAAGCAGGGAGCAGTACTTC
TRBV6-6,-,-,TRBJ2-7,CASSYPPASSYEQYF,TGTGCCAGCAGTTACCCCCCGGCTAGCTCCTACGAGCAGTACTTC
TRBV7-6,-,-,TRBJ1-5,CASGNGGRGNQPQHF,TGTGCCAGCGGCAATGGGGGCAGGGGCAATCAGCCCCAGCATTTT
TRBV18,TRBD1,few,TRBJ1-2,CASSGGQGFGYTF,TGTGCCAGCTCAGGGGGACAGGGATTTGGCTACACCTTC
TRBV29-1,-,once,TRBJ2-3,CSVELDVDTQYF,TGCAGCGTTGAACTAGATGTAGATACGCAGTATTTT
TRBV2,TRBD2,-,TRBJ2-1,CASIRERGNEQFF,TGTGCCAGCATCCGGGAGCGGGGCAATGAGCAGTTCTTC
TRBV29-1,TRBD1,-,TRBJ2-5,CSVDGLTGSGFTYQETQYF,TGCAGCGTTGATGGTCTGACAGGGTCGGGCTTTACATACCAAGAGACCCAGTACTTC
TRBV5-1,TRBD1,-,TRBJ1-4,CASRRTGEKLFF,TGCGCCAGCAGGCGGACAGGCGAAAAACTGTTTTTT
TRBV4-2,TRBD2,-,TRBJ2-5,CASSETSGRETQYF,TGTGCCAGCAGCGAGACTAGCGGGAGAGAGACCCAGTACTTC
TRBV5-1,TRBD1,-,TRBJ2-5,CASSPRDRGSQETQYF,TGCGCCAGCAGCCCGAGGGACAGGGGATCCCAAGAGACCCAGTACTTC
TRBV25-1,TRBD1,-,TRBJ2-3,CASSDTGVTDTQYF,TGTGCCAGCAGTGACACAGGGGTGACAGATACGCAGTATTTT